One and the same sample provided the 17 T cell receptor beta chains below, sequenced in a study of CD8 T cells in Susac syndrome. Reverse transcription of 0.5 to 1 ug RNA was performed with random hexamers. TCRdb redid the calling of the immunoSEQ multiplex PCR reads with MiXCR, one entry per CDR3 protein. The sample shows around 300,000 distinct CDR3 sequences, almost 85% of them seen only once. Sequenced: CD8+ T cells from PBMCs. These receptors originate from a human donor with multiple sclerosis.

The chain joins TRBV6-1 to TRBJ2-7, with D unresolved. CDR3 length: 13 residues. Looked up from germline, CDR1 is MNHNS and CDR2 is SASEGT. Trimming took off 3 bases at V and 2 bases at J, with 8 bases between the two ends. In DNA form, the CDR3 reads TGTGCCAGCAGTGAGGACGTTCCCTACGAGCAGTACTTC. This encodes CASSEDVPYEQYF.

The chain carries TRBV14 and TRBJ2-7; D remains unclear. CDR1 and CDR2 from the germline V gene are SGHDN and FVKESK. Trimming cost V 1 base and J 6 bases, with 13 bases left between them. The length of the CDR3 is 14 residues. The CDR3 protein is CASSQVTASSEQYF. Here the CDR3 DNA reads TGTGCCAGCAGCCAAGTAACGGCCTCGTCCGAGCAGTACTTC.

The V gene is TRBV15, the J gene TRBJ2-3; perhaps TRBD2 as D (6 bases). Trimming shortened V by 3 bases and J by 6 bases, and 16 bases separated the two germline ends. The CDR3 is 15 amino acids. From germline, CDR1 is LNHNV and CDR2 YYDKDF (reference sequence). CDR3 sequence (DNA): TGTGCCACCAGCAGGACCCCGGGACTTAGTGATACGCAGTATTTT. It yields the protein CATSRTPGLSDTQYF.

The chain recombines TRBV6-6 with TRBJ2-7; D remains ambiguous. The CDR3 is 13 amino acids. Germline CDR1 MNHNY, CDR2 SVGAGI (reference sequence). Deletions cut 1 base from V and 3 bases from J, with 7 bases between. This chain's CDR3 is CASSYLADYEQYF. The CDR3 DNA reads as TGTGCCAGCAGTTACTTGGCCGACTACGAGCAGTACTTC.

This clonotype was observed a handful of times. This chain connects TRBV7-6 to TRBJ2-1; D is unresolved. Trimming took 0 bases from V and 0 from J, leaving 9 bases between them. The CDR3 covers 16 residues. Germline CDR1 is SGHVS and CDR2 is FNYEAQ. Here the CDR3 DNA reads TGTGCCAGCAGCTTAGCGGTTCTCAGCTCCTACAATGAGCAGTTCTTC. Its protein is CASSLAVLSSYNEQFF. Based on the CDR3 plus reference TRBV7-6 and TRBJ2-1, the full variable domain is GAGVSQSPRYKVTKRGQDVALRCDPISGHVSLYWYRQALGQGPEFLTYFNYEAQQDKSGLPNDRFSAERPEGSISTLTIQRTEQRDSAMYRCASSLAVLSSYNEQFFGPGTRLTVL.

The V call is TRBV4-1, the J call TRBJ2-2; TRBD2 aligns across 8 bases. V lost 0 bases to trimming and J lost 3 bases; unmatched junction nucleotides: 3. Germline CDR1 MGHRA, CDR2 YSYEKL. This CDR3 is built from 16 residues. In DNA form, the CDR3 reads TGCGCCAGCAGCCAAGAGGAAGCGGGAGACACCGGGGAGCTGTTTTTT. As protein: CASSQEEAGDTGELFF.

V gene TRBV27 combines with J gene TRBJ2-1; 10 bases align to TRBD2. J lost 4 bases, V lost 6 bases, and 9 bases had no gene match. The germline gives CDR1 MNHEY, CDR2 SMNVEV (reference sequence). This CDR3 is 16 amino acids long. CDR3 sequence (DNA): TGTGCCAGCAGCCCCGGCGGACTAGCGGATTACAATGAGCAGTTCTTC. Amino acid sequence: CASSPGGLADYNEQFF.

This chain uses TRBV14 with TRBJ2-7; D may be TRBD1 (6 bases). CDR3 size: 14 residues. Trimming cost V 2 bases and J 2 bases, with 10 bases left between them. Germline V gene data show CDR1 as SGHDN and CDR2 as FVKESK. CDR3 sequence (DNA): TGTGCCAGCAGCCAACTGGACAGCACCTACGAGCAGTACTTC. It is translated as CASSQLDSTYEQYF.

This chain connects TRBV4-3 to TRBJ2-1; 8 positions agree with TRBD2. Germline CDR1 is LGHNA and CDR2 is YSLEER. J gave up 9 bases and V 0 bases, and 7 bases lay outside the gene matches. The CDR3 length is 15 residues. The CDR3 nucleotides are TGCGCCAGCAGCCAAGACGGGACTAGTTTGAGTGAGCAGTTCTTC. This translates into CASSQDGTSLSEQFF.

The CDR3 is CASSLKDWGGTDTQYF. The DNA for the CDR3 is TGTGCCAGCAGTTTGAAGGACTGGGGGGGCACAGATACGCAGTATTTT. The chain has TRBV6-5 and TRBJ2-3; perhaps TRBD2 as D (6 bases). Germline V gene sequence: CDR1 MNHEY, CDR2 SVGAGI. This CDR3 is 16 amino acids long. The V end was cut by 4 bases, the J end by 1 base, with 15 bases between.

The chain is built from TRBV27 and TRBJ1-2, with 9 bases identical to TRBD1. The V segment lost 2 bases and the J segment 6 bases; nucleotides outside the gene matches: 4. The germline gives CDR1 MNHEY, CDR2 SMNVEV (reference sequence). CDR3 length: 14 residues. The CDR3 region is CASSLGRDRDGYTF. The CDR3 nucleotides read TGTGCCAGCAGTTTAGGGCGGGACAGGGATGGCTACACCTTC.

The J gene is TRBJ2-7, the V gene TRBV7-2; 9 nucleotides match TRBD2. Trimming cost V 5 bases and J 5 bases; bases outside gene matches: 10. This CDR3 is built from 15 residues. Germline CDR1 SGHTA, CDR2 FQGNSA. CDR3 DNA: TGTGCCAGCAGCCCGTGGACTAGCGTCTTTGACGAGCAGTACTTC. It is translated as CASSPWTSVFDEQYF.

The chain employs TRBV29-1 and TRBJ1-1; D is unclear. Germline V CDR1 and CDR2: SQVTM, ANQGSEA. CDR3 length: 13 residues. V lost 4 bases and J lost 4, with 13 bases in between. In DNA form, the CDR3 reads TGCAGCGTTGGGGAACCTTTCGCCACTGAAGCTTTCTTT. Protein: CSVGEPFATEAFF.

The chain has TRBV6-2 or TRBV6-3 and TRBJ2-7; 9 bases align to TRBD1. The germline CDR1 and CDR2 sequences are MNHEY and SVGEGT. The V segment lost 7 bases and the J segment 11 bases; nucleotides outside the gene matches: 15. The CDR3 loop spans 14 amino acids. The CDR3 is CASIGTGREYGEYF. The CDR3 region has the DNA TGTGCCAGCATCGGGACAGGGAGGGAGTACGGCGAGTACTTC.

The V gene is TRBV6-2 or TRBV6-3, the J gene TRBJ2-7, with D unclear. The CDR3 is made up of 14 amino acids. The V end was cut by 6 bases, the J end by 1 base, with 13 bases between. Germline V CDR1 and CDR2: MNHEY, SVGEGT. In DNA form, the CDR3 reads TGTGCCAGCAGCCCTGATTGGCGGTCCTACGAGCAGTACTTC. It is translated as CASSPDWRSYEQYF.

Comment on this clonotype: An end of the junction does not agree with germline; a read error may underlie this. The CDR3 loop reads CASIQDSSGRSDGELFF. The CDR3 DNA reads TGCGCCAGCATCCAAGATAGCAGCGGGAGATCGGACGGGGAGCTGTTTTTT. The chain employs TRBV4-3 and TRBJ2-2, with TRBD2 matching over 8 bases. CDR1 is LGHNA, CDR2 YSLEER, per germline. CDR3 size: 17 residues.

The chain uses TRBV4-3 and TRBJ2-7; 14 nucleotides agree with TRBD2. The ends lost 2 bases at V and 6 bases at J; junction bases unmatched: 12. This CDR3 contains 18 residues. The germline V gene has CDR1 LGHNA and CDR2 YSLEER. CDR3 region: CASSQRSQGTSGSSEQYF. Written as DNA, the CDR3 is TGCGCCAGCAGCCAACGGTCCCAGGGGACTAGCGGGAGTAGCGAGCAGTACTTC.